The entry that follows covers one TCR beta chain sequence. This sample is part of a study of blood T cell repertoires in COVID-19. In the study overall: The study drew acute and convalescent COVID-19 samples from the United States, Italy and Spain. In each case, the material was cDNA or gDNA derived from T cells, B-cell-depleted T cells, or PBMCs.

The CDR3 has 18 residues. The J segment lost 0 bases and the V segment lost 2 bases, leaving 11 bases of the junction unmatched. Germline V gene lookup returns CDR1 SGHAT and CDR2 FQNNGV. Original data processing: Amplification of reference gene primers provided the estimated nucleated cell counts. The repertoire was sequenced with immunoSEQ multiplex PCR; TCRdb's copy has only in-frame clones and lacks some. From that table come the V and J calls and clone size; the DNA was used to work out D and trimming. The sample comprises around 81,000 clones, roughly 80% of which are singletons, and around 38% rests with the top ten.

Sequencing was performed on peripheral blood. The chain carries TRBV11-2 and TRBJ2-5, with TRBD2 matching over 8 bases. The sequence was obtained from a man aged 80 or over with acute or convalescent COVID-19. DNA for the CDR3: TGTGCCAGCAGCTTAATTACTAGCGGAGCCACTTACCAAGAGACCCAGTACTTC. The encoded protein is CASSLITSGATYQETQYF.